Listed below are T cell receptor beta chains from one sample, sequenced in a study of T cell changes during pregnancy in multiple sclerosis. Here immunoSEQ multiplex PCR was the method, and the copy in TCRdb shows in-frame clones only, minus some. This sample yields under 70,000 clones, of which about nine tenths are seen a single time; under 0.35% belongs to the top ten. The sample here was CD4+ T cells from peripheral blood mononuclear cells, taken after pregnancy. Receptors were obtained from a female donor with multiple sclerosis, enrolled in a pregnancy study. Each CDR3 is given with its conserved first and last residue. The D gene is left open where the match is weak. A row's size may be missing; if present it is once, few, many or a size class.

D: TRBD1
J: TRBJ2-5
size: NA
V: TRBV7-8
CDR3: CASSSLRDRGKETQYF
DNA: TGTGCCAGCAGCTCCCTCCGGGACAGGGGAAAAGAGACCCAGTACTTC

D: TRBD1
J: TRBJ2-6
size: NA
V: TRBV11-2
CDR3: CASSSYRGQGIPGANVLTF
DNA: TGTGCCAGCAGCTCATACCGAGGACAGGGGATACCTGGGGCCAACGTCCTGACTTTC

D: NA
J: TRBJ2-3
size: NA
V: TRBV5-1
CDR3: CASSPDSSTDTQYF
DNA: TGCGCCAGCAGTCCCGACTCTAGCACAGATACGCAGTATTTT

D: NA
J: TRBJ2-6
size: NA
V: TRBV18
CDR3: CASSPNGAGANVLTF
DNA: TGTGCCAGCTCACCAAACGGGGCTGGGGCCAACGTCCTGACTTTC

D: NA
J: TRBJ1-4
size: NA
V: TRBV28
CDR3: CASSDRGEKLFF
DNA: TGTGCCAGCAGTGACCGGGGTGAAAAACTGTTTTTT

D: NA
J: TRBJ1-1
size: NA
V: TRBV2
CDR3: CARAGGGAGTEAFF
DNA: TGTGCCAGAGCAGGAGGGGGGGCCGGCACTGAAGCTTTCTTT

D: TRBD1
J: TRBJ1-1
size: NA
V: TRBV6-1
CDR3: CASSVSGQLTEAFF
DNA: TGTGCCAGCAGTGTCTCGGGACAGCTCACTGAAGCTTTCTTT

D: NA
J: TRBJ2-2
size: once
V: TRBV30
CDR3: CAWSSTNTGELFF
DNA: TGTGCCTGGAGTTCGACAAACACCGGGGAGCTGTTTTTT

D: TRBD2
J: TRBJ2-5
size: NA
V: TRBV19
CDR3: CASSTPGRGLGQETQYF
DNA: TGTGCCAGTAGTACCCCGGGGAGGGGCTTGGGGCAAGAGACCCAGTACTTC

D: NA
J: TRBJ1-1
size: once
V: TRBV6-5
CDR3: CASSYPGAFF
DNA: TGTGCCAGCAGTTACCCAGGGGCTTTCTTT

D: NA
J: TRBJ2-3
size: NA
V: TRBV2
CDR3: CASTKGGPDTQYF
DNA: TGTGCCAGCACAAAAGGCGGGCCAGATACGCAGTATTTT

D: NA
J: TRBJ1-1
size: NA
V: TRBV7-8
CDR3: CASSSGGGVGIKAFF
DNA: TGTGCCAGCAGCTCGGGGGGGGGAGTGGGGATTAAAGCTTTCTTT

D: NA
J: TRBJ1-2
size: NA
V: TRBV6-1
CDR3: CASSEGQHYGYTF
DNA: TGTGCCAGCAGTGAAGGACAGCACTATGGCTACACCTTC

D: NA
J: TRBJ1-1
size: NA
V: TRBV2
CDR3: CASSTRGNTEAFF
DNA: TGTGCCAGCAGTACCAGGGGAAACACTGAAGCTTTCTTT

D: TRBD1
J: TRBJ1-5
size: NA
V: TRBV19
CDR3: CASSRIGQGNQPQHF
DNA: TGTGCCAGTAGTAGAATAGGACAGGGGAATCAGCCCCAGCATTTT

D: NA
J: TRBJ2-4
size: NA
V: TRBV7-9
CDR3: CASSTQGHIQYF
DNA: TGTGCCAGCAGCACCCAGGGCCACATTCAGTACTTC

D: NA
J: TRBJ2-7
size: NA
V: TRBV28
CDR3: CASSRQVSPYEQYF
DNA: TGTGCCAGCAGTCGACAGGTCAGCCCCTACGAGCAGTACTTC

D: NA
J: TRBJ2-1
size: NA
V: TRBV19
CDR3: CASQFGAGSHNEQFF
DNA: TGTGCCAGTCAGTTTGGGGCAGGGTCACACAATGAGCAGTTCTTC

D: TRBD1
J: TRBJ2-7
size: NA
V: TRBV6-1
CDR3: CASKPGTGAYEQYF
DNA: TGTGCCAGCAAACCCGGGACAGGAGCCTACGAGCAGTACTTC

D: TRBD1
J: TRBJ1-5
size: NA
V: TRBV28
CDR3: CASSPGTGDMDQPQHF
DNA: TGTGCCAGCAGTCCCGGGACAGGGGATATGGATCAGCCCCAGCATTTT

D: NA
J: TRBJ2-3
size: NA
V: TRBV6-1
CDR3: CASTVFADTQYF
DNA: TGTGCCAGCACGGTGTTTGCAGATACGCAGTATTTT

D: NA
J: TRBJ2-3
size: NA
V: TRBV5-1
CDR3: CASSLIQADTQYF
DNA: TGCGCCAGCAGCTTGATTCAGGCAGATACGCAGTATTTT

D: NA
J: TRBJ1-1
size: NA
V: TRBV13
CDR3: CASSLERYEAFF
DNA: TGTGCCAGCAGCTTAGAGCGGTACGAAGCTTTCTTT

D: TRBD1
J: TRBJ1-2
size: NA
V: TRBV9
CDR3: CASSLLQGALDGYTF
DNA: TGTGCCAGCAGCCTATTACAGGGGGCTTTAGATGGCTACACCTTC

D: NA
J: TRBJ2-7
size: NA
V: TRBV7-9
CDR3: CASSTGSYEQYF
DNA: TGTGCCAGCAGCACCGGCTCCTACGAGCAGTACTTC

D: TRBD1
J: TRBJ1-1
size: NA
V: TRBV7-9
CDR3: CASSLGQGDTEAFF
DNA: TGTGCCAGCAGTCTGGGACAGGGTGACACTGAAGCTTTCTTT